One sample yielded the 18 T cell receptor beta chains listed below, sequenced in a study of OX40 agonist ivuxolimab in advanced cancers. The protocol was immunoSEQ multiplex PCR, while the TCRdb copy is restricted to in-frame clones and leaves out a portion. Of about 16,000 clones in the sample, approximately 84% were seen once. Sample: CD4+ or CD8+ T cells sorted from blood, taken in a trial of the OX40 agonist ivuxolimab. All receptors derive from an adult with an advanced solid tumor such as melanoma, head and neck, liver or kidney cancer.

The sample holds one count of this clone. J is TRBJ1-2 and V is TRBV4-1; 9 bases fit TRBD1. The J segment lost 4 bases and the V segment lost 3 bases, leaving 9 bases of the junction unmatched. This CDR3 has 16 amino acids. Looked up from germline, CDR1 is MGHRA and CDR2 is YSYEKL. CDR3 DNA sequence: TGCGCCAGCAGCCAGGACGGGACAGGGCGGGCCTATGGCTACACCTTC. Translated, it gives CASSQDGTGRAYGYTF.

This clone ranks as medium-sized (0.01 to 0.1%). This chain connects TRBV4-1 to TRBJ1-1; 7 bases map to TRBD1. With V trimmed by 6 bases and J by 4 bases, 8 bases remained unmatched. The CDR3 loop spans 14 amino acids. The germline CDR1 and CDR2 sequences are MGHRA and YSYEKL. The CDR3 coding sequence is TGCGCCAGCAGGCCCTCAGCAGGGGGCACTGAAGCTTTCTTT. This translates into CASRPSAGGTEAFF.

The chain employs TRBV27 and TRBJ2-7; D is possibly TRBD1 (5 bases). This CDR3 contains 14 residues. Trimming left V 3 bases short and J 0 bases short, with 9 bases between. Germline V CDR1 and CDR2: MNHEY, SMNVEV (reference sequence). Here the CDR3 reads CASSFSTASYEQYF. The CDR3 DNA reads as TGTGCCAGCAGTTTTTCGACAGCCTCCTACGAGCAGTACTTC.

The rearrangement uses TRBV27 and TRBJ2-6, with TRBD1 matching 12 bases. The CDR3 length is 18 residues. V dropped 7 bases and J dropped 4; count of bases not matched to a gene: 11. Germline V gene data show CDR1 as MNHEY and CDR2 as SMNVEV (reference sequence). CDR3 coding DNA: TGTGCCAGCACCCTTGTGGGACAGGGGGCACCCGGGGCCAACGTCCTGACTTTC. Protein: CASTLVGQGAPGANVLTF.

J is TRBJ2-7 and V is TRBV28; 7 nucleotides align to TRBD1. The V gene's germline CDR1 is MDHEN and CDR2 SYDVKM. The CDR3 is 16 amino acids. V trimming: 3 bases; J trimming: 3 bases; junction bases outside the gene matches: 11. The CDR3 DNA reads as TGTGCCAGCAGTTTGGACCTCCGACAGGGTCTCTACGAGCAGTACTTC. Translated: CASSLDLRQGLYEQYF.

The V call is TRBV6-5, the J call TRBJ1-2; maybe TRBD1 (5 bases). Trimming took off 5 bases at V and 8 bases at J, with 15 bases between the two ends. The CDR3 sequence is 13 residues long. Germline CDR1 and CDR2: MNHEY and SVGAGI. The CDR3 DNA reads TGTGCCAGCAGTGACGGGGCTTTGTTAGGCTACACCTTC. This codes for CASSDGALLGYTF.

CDR3 residues: CASSLSRGGGEKLFF. The CDR3 coding sequence is TGTGCCAGCAGTTTATCCAGGGGCGGGGGCGAAAAACTGTTTTTT. The rearrangement joins TRBV27 to TRBJ1-4, with D possibly TRBD1 on 6 matching bases. V lost 0 bases and J 8 bases, leaving 13 bases between the germline ends. The CDR3 is made up of 15 amino acids. Per germline, CDR1 MNHEY and CDR2 SMNVEV (reference sequence).

The V gene is TRBV5-6, the J gene TRBJ2-3, with TRBD2 matching 10 bases. This CDR3 spans 14 amino acids. Germline CDR1 is SGHDT and CDR2 is YYEEEE. With 4 bases clipped from V and 6 bases from J, the junction kept 5 bases outside the gene matches. CDR3 loop: CASSTAGGRDTQYF. CDR3 nucleotides: TGTGCCAGCAGCACAGCGGGGGGGCGGGATACGCAGTATTTT. The whole variable domain, remainder taken from reference TRBV5-6 and TRBJ2-3, is DAGVTQSPTHLIKTRGQQVTLRCSPKSGHDTVSWYQQALGQGPQFIFQYYEEEERQRGNFPDRFSGHQFPNYSSELNVNALLLGDSALYLCASSTAGGRDTQYFGPGTRLTVL.

V gene TRBV4-3 combines with J gene TRBJ1-3; no clear D gene. The CDR3 totals 13 residues. V dropped 0 bases and J dropped 6 bases, with 6 bases sitting between them. CDR1 and CDR2 (germline): LGHNA, YSLEER. The CDR3 here is CASSQDEANTIYF. CDR3 DNA: TGCGCCAGCAGCCAAGACGAGGCAAACACCATATATTTT.

This chain links TRBV6-6 with TRBJ1-5, with TRBD1 identical over 8 bases. The CDR3 sequence is 14 residues long. Germline V CDR1 and CDR2: MNHNY, SVGAGI (reference sequence). Trimming cost V 2 bases and J 7 bases; bases outside gene matches: 4. The CDR3 region is CASSYGTGWQPQHF. CDR3 nucleotides: TGTGCCAGCAGTTACGGGACAGGCTGGCAGCCCCAGCATTTT.

The rearrangement links TRBV28 to TRBJ2-7; 7 nucleotides align to TRBD1. Germline lookup yields CDR1 MDHEN and CDR2 SYDVKM. The V gene end was trimmed by 1 base and the J gene end by 3 bases; junction bases not matched to a gene: 3. The CDR3 is made up of 14 amino acids. The CDR3, as DNA: TGTGCCAGCAGTTTATACGCAGGGGGCTACGAGCAGTACTTC. This encodes CASSLYAGGYEQYF. Drawing the rest from reference TRBV28 and TRBJ2-7, the complete variable domain is DVKVTQSSRYLVKRTGEKVFLECVQDMDHENMFWYRQDPGLGLRLIYFSYDVKMKEKGDIPEGYSVSREKKERFSLILESASTNQTSMYLCASSLYAGGYEQYFGPGTRLTVT.

The V call is TRBV30, the J call TRBJ2-7; D perhaps matches TRBD1 (5 bases). CDR1 and CDR2 (germline): GTSNPN, SVGIG (reference sequence). This CDR3 comprises 13 residues. The germline V and J ends were trimmed by 5 bases and 3 bases, with 14 bases remaining between them. CDR3 in amino acids: CAWSVGQNYEQYF. The CDR3 DNA sequence: TGTGCCTGGTCGGTCGGACAAAACTACGAGCAGTACTTC.

The V gene is TRBV4-1, the J gene TRBJ2-1; D is undetermined. The V gene lost 1 base and the J gene lost 10 bases, with 8 bases spanning the gap. The CDR3 is 12 residues long. CDR1 is MGHRA and CDR2 is YSYEKL in the germline V gene. The CDR3 DNA is TGCGCCAGCAGCCAAGGGCCCCGAGAGCAGTTCTTC. Its translation is CASSQGPREQFF.

The V gene is TRBV4-1, the J gene TRBJ2-4, with a possible D match to TRBD2 (5 bases). The germline gives CDR1 MGHRA, CDR2 YSYEKL. Trimming removed 0 bases at V and 0 bases at J, with 12 bases between. The CDR3 totals 17 residues. The DNA of the CDR3 is TGCGCCAGCAGCCAAGATCGGGGTAGCCTAGCCAAAAACATTCAGTACTTC. Its protein product is CASSQDRGSLAKNIQYF.

The CDR3 sequence is CASSSGTPKGETQYF. As DNA, the CDR3 is TGTGCCAGCAGCTCCGGGACTCCCAAGGGAGAGACCCAGTACTTC. The chain recombines TRBV5-6 with TRBJ2-5, with D tentatively TRBD2 (6 bases). Per the germline V gene, CDR1 is SGHDT and CDR2 is YYEEEE. The CDR3 spans 15 residues. V was trimmed by 3 bases and J by 4 bases, leaving 16 bases between them.

This chain joins TRBV2 and TRBJ1-2, with D hard to call. V lost 6 bases to trimming and J lost 2 bases, with 13 bases between them. The CDR3 length is 14 residues. Germline V lookup: CDR1 SNHLY, CDR2 FYNNEI. Here the CDR3 DNA reads TGTGCCAGCAGAGCACCCAACTCAAACTATGGCTACACCTTC. Residues: CASRAPNSNYGYTF.

J is TRBJ2-1 and V is TRBV5-6; D is ambiguous. CDR1 SGHDT and CDR2 YYEEEE come from the germline V gene. Trimming took off 0 bases at V and 0 bases at J, with 10 bases between the two ends. The CDR3 is 16 residues long. The CDR3 is CASSLALFSSYNEQFF. The CDR3 DNA is TGTGCCAGCAGCTTGGCTCTGTTTAGCTCCTACAATGAGCAGTTCTTC.

This chain joins TRBV9 and TRBJ1-3; 7 bases agree with TRBD1. V was pared by 3 bases and J by 3 bases, with 9 bases of the junction left unmatched. The CDR3 consists of 16 residues. Germline lookup yields CDR1 SGDLS and CDR2 YYNGEE. The CDR3 here is CASSARQGQSGNTIYF. The CDR3 DNA reads TGTGCCAGCAGCGCCCGACAGGGTCAGAGTGGAAACACCATATATTTT.